The clone carrying this T cell receptor (beta chain) was seen just once. Through a sample-barcoded 5' primer and a J-beta primer mix, a second PCR was run for roughly 6 to 12 cycles. TCRdb redid the calling of the 5' RACE reads with MiXCR, one entry per CDR3 protein. The sample comprises fewer than 1,200,000 distinct CDR3 sequences, 20% to 25% of which are singletons, and 0.65% to 0.75% rests with the top ten. CDR3 length: 11 residues. Trimming pared 2 bases from V and 12 bases from J, leaving 8 bases between. This record belongs to a study of blood T cells in healthy people across ages. Study at large: About one barcoded beta molecule per two T cells was captured by template switching.

This sample also belongs to another study, concerning T cells of mothers and their children. Per that study: The study sampled a few healthy Caucasian mothers and their six children. Every mother supplied over 8 million TCR beta CDR3 reads and every child a few million. The overlap seen between related mothers and children slightly exceeded that of unrelated pairs, though not significantly.

The genes are TRBV12-3 or TRBV12-4 and TRBJ2-1; D gene unclear. The clonotype was recovered from a girl aged 2 to 10 in good health. Source material: blood. The DNA of the CDR3 is TGTGCCAGCAGTTTAATAAAGGTGCAGTTCTTC. Its translation: CASSLIKVQFF.